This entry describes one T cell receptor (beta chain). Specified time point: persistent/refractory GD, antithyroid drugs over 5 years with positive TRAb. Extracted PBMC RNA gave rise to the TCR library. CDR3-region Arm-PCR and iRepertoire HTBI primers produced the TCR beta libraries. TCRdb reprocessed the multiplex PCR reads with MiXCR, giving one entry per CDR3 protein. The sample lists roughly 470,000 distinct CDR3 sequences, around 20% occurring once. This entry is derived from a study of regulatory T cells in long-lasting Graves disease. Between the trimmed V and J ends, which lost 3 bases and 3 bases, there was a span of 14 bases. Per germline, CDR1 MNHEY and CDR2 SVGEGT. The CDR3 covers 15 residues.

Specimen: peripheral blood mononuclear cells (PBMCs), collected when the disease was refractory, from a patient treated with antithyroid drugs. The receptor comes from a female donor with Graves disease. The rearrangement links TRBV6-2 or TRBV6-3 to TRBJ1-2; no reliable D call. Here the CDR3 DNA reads TGTGCCAGCAGTTATGATCGGGGTAGGGACTATGGCTACACCTTC. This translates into CASSYDRGRDYGYTF.